Each of the 18 T cell receptor beta chains below was sequenced from the same sample in a study of OX40 agonist ivuxolimab in advanced cancers. Assay used: immunoSEQ multiplex PCR; TCRdb lists only in-frame clones, some missing. The table records 60,000 to 85,000 clones, 92% of them present only once. The material was CD4+ or CD8+ T cells sorted from blood, obtained in a trial of the OX40 agonist ivuxolimab. The source of these receptors is an adult with an advanced solid tumor such as melanoma, head and neck, liver or kidney cancer.

The chain uses TRBV7-9 and TRBJ2-1; 7 nucleotides align to TRBD1. The germline CDR1 and CDR2 sequences are SEHNR and FQNEAQ (reference sequence). Losses at the gene ends were 7 bases for V and 6 bases for J; bases not matched to a gene: 12. This CDR3 has 15 amino acids. The CDR3 coding sequence is TGTGCCAGCAACCCTCCAGGGGGTATCGGCAATGAGCAGTTCTTC. Translated, it gives CASNPPGGIGNEQFF.

The chain combines TRBV13 with TRBJ2-5, with 16 nucleotides matching TRBD2. The CDR3 contains 16 residues. CDR1 and CDR2 from the germline V gene are PRHDT and FYEKMQ (reference sequence). The V segment lost 3 bases and the J segment 5 bases; nucleotides outside the gene matches: 3. The CDR3: CASSFGTSGGAETQYF. The CDR3 DNA reads TGTGCCAGCAGCTTTGGGACTAGCGGGGGGGCCGAGACCCAGTACTTC. Full variable domain (outside the CDR3, taken from reference TRBV13 and TRBJ2-5): AAGVIQSPRHLIKEKRETATLKCYPIPRHDTVYWYQQGPGQDPQFLISFYEKMQSDKGSIPDRFSAQQFSDYHSELNMSSLELGDSALYFCASSFGTSGGAETQYFGPGTRLLVL.

This sequence joins TRBV7-9 and TRBJ2-1, with 8 bases lining up with TRBD2. The CDR3 contains 14 residues. Germline assignment: CDR1 SEHNR and CDR2 FQNEAQ (reference sequence). V lost 4 bases, J lost 6 bases, and 5 bases stayed unmatched. CDR3 nucleotides: TGTGCCAGCAGCTCGGGACTAGGGAGCAATGAGCAGTTCTTC. Protein: CASSSGLGSNEQFF.

This clone was detected once. The chain has TRBV7-9 and TRBJ1-1; D gene ambiguous. The CDR3 has 13 amino acids. Trimming pared 2 bases from V and 7 bases from J, leaving 11 bases between. Looked up from germline, CDR1 is SEHNR and CDR2 is FQNEAQ (reference sequence). CDR3 nucleotide sequence: TGTGCCAGCAGCTTAACGGGTTCAGGTGAAGCTTTCTTT. Protein sequence: CASSLTGSGEAFF. Supplemented by reference TRBV7-9 and TRBJ1-1, the full variable domain reads DTGVSQNPRHKITKRGQNVTFRCDPISEHNRLYWYRQTLGQGPEFLTYFQNEAQLEKSRLLSDRFSAERPKGSFSTLEIQRTEQGDSAMYLCASSLTGSGEAFFGQGTRLTVV.

The rearrangement uses TRBV7-9 and TRBJ2-1; 8 nucleotides match TRBD2. The germline V gene has CDR1 SEHNR and CDR2 FQNEAQ (reference sequence). V trimming: 6 bases; J trimming: 7 bases; junction bases outside the gene matches: 8. CDR3 length equals 14 residues. For the CDR3, the DNA is TGTGCCAGCAGGGAACGGGGGGGCGGTAATGAGCAGTTCTTC. Its translation is CASRERGGGNEQFF.

This clone occurred once. This chain links TRBV10-3 with TRBJ1-4; D is perhaps TRBD1 (6 bases). Between the trimmed V and J ends, which lost 5 bases and 0 bases, there was a span of 19 bases. This CDR3 spans 18 amino acids. Germline CDR1 reads ENHRY; CDR2 reads SYGVKD. CDR3 DNA sequence: TGTGCCATCAGTCCCGGTGGGGGCGATATTACAACTAATGAAAAACTGTTTTTT. Translating gives CAISPGGGDITTNEKLFF.

This sequence joins TRBV5-1 and TRBJ2-6; either TRBD1 or TRBD2 may supply D (5 bases each). V lost 3 bases to trimming and J lost 4 bases, with 17 bases between them. In germline, CDR1 is SGHRS, CDR2 YFSETQ. The CDR3 contains 17 residues. The CDR3 nucleotides are TGCGCCAGCAGCTGGGACCGGGCAACCGGGGGGGCCAACGTCCTGACTTTC. Its protein product is CASSWDRATGGANVLTF.

This chain joins TRBV9 and TRBJ1-2, with 7 bases aligning to TRBD1. V lost 5 bases, J lost 6 bases, and 7 bases stayed unmatched. Germline values: CDR1 SGDLS, CDR2 YYNGEE. The CDR3 has 13 amino acids. The CDR3 bases are TGTGCCAGCAGTCGAGGGGGCCTGGATGGCTACACCTTC. It specifies CASSRGGLDGYTF.

The J gene is TRBJ2-7, the V gene TRBV7-8, with 15 positions matching TRBD2. The trim removed 8 bases at V and 3 bases at J, leaving 11 bases unmatched. The CDR3 is 17 residues long. Germline CDR1 SGHVS, CDR2 FQNEAQ. CDR3 sequence: CASFAGTSGGLFYEQYF. The CDR3 DNA follows: TGTGCCAGCTTCGCCGGGACTAGCGGGGGGCTGTTCTACGAGCAGTACTTC. Looking up the rest from reference TRBV7-8 and TRBJ2-7 gives the full variable domain: GAGVSQSPRYKVAKRGQDVALRCDPISGHVSLFWYQQALGQGPEFLTYFQNEAQLDKSGLPSDRFFAERPEGSVSTLKIQRTQQEDSAVYLCASFAGTSGGLFYEQYFGPGTRLTVT.

The chain carries TRBV5-6 and TRBJ2-7; D may correspond to TRBD1 or TRBD2 (5 bases each). V lost 4 bases and J 1 base, leaving 12 bases between the germline ends. The CDR3 loop spans 14 amino acids. The germline V gene has CDR1 SGHDT and CDR2 YYEEEE. The CDR3 nucleotides read TGTGCCAGCAGCCTCGGGACCCCTTCCTACGAGCAGTACTTC. Translated: CASSLGTPSYEQYF.

V usage is TRBV5-5 and J usage is TRBJ2-1; 8 bases are a match to TRBD1. The germline V gene has CDR1 SGHKS and CDR2 YYEKEE (reference sequence). With 0 bases clipped from V and 1 base from J, the junction kept 6 bases outside the gene matches. There are 17 residues in the CDR3. This CDR3 reads CASSLGQGIISYNEQFF. CDR3 DNA sequence: TGTGCCAGCAGCTTGGGACAGGGGATAATATCCTACAATGAGCAGTTCTTC.

The J gene is TRBJ1-5, the V gene TRBV7-2, with 8 positions matching TRBD1. Germline V gene lookup returns CDR1 SGHTA and CDR2 FQGNSA. CDR3 length equals 13 residues. Trimming cost V 7 bases and J 4 bases; bases outside gene matches: 3. The chain's CDR3 is CASNYRGNQPQHF. DNA for the CDR3: TGTGCCAGCAACTACAGGGGGAATCAGCCCCAGCATTTT. Full variable domain (missing parts from reference TRBV7-2 and TRBJ1-5): GAGVSQSPSNKVTEKGKDVELRCDPISGHTALYWYRQSLGQGLEFLIYFQGNSAPDKSGLPSDRFSAERTGGSVSTLTIQRTQQEDSAVYLCASNYRGNQPQHFGDGTRLSIL.

The chain recombines TRBV5-4 with TRBJ2-5; 7 bases align to TRBD2. Unmatched junction bases numbered 8, after V lost 2 bases and J lost 1 base. The CDR3 has 16 amino acids. Germline CDR1 is SGHNT and CDR2 is YYREEE (reference sequence). CDR3 amino acids: CASSLILAGLQETQYF. As DNA, the CDR3 is TGTGCCAGCAGCTTAATATTAGCGGGCCTCCAAGAGACCCAGTACTTC.

This rearrangement joins TRBV13 to TRBJ2-5; 10 bases match TRBD2. The CDR3 is 15 residues long. Trimming cost V 5 bases and J 2 bases; bases outside gene matches: 5. The germline V gene encodes CDR1 PRHDT and CDR2 FYEKMQ (reference sequence). The CDR3 sequence: CASSKPSGGQETQYF. CDR3 bases: TGTGCCAGCAGCAAACCTAGCGGGGGTCAAGAGACCCAGTACTTC.

This chain uses TRBV10-3 with TRBJ1-6; the D is unclear. The CDR3 contains 15 residues. The V end was cut by 7 bases, the J end by 0 bases, with 10 bases between. Germline V lookup: CDR1 ENHRY, CDR2 SYGVKD. CDR3 bases: TGTGCCATCACAGATCCGAGCTCCTATAATTCACCCCTCCACTTT. Translating gives CAITDPSSYNSPLHF.

The chain combines TRBV5-6 with TRBJ1-1; the D is unclear. V was shortened by 3 bases and J by 4 bases, with 7 bases between the two germline ends. CDR1 is SGHDT, CDR2 YYEEEE, per germline. This CDR3 is built from 12 residues. CDR3 in amino acids: CASSSQLTEAFF. The CDR3 nucleotides read TGTGCCAGCAGCTCACAGCTCACTGAAGCTTTCTTT.

V is TRBV4-3 and J is TRBJ2-2; 13 nucleotides line up with TRBD2. Trimming took 2 bases from V and 4 from J; bases not matched to a gene: 1. Germline assignment: CDR1 LGHNA and CDR2 YSLEER. The CDR3 runs 16 residues. CDR3 sequence: CASSQRLAGGTGELFF. The CDR3 region has the DNA TGCGCCAGCAGCCAAAGACTAGCGGGGGGCACCGGGGAGCTGTTTTTT.

The chain couples TRBV9 to TRBJ1-6; D may be TRBD1 (5 bases). Germline CDR1 and CDR2: SGDLS and YYNGEE. V lost 0 bases and J 1 base, leaving 17 bases between the germline ends. The CDR3 is 19 residues long. The CDR3 protein is CASSVESQGPSSYNSPLHF. The CDR3 DNA reads TGTGCCAGCAGCGTAGAATCTCAGGGACCGTCGTCCTATAATTCACCCCTCCACTTT.